Shown below are 30 T cell receptor beta chains from a single sample sequenced in a study of identical twins. TCRdb called the 5' RACE reads again in MiXCR, with one record for every CDR3 protein. The sample records 700,000 to 950,000 distinct CDR3 sequences, around an eighth being singletons. These records were also assigned to another study, of yellow fever vaccine responses in identical twins.

The sequenced sample consisted of PBMCs. These receptors came from a woman younger than 35 in good health.

In this sample, this clonotype turned up many times. The chain is built from TRBV11-2 and TRBJ2-1; 10 nucleotides line up with TRBD1. Germline values: CDR1 SGHAT, CDR2 FQNNGV. V lost 4 bases to trimming and J lost 6 bases; unmatched junction nucleotides: 3. This CDR3 contains 14 residues. The CDR3: CASSWTGGGNEQFF. DNA for the CDR3: TGTGCCAGCAGCTGGACAGGGGGGGGCAATGAGCAGTTCTTC.

The chain is built from TRBV5-4 and TRBJ1-1; D is perhaps TRBD1 (5 bases). Germline CDR1 and CDR2: SGHNT and YYREEE (reference sequence). V lost 4 bases and J lost 7, with 11 bases in between. The CDR3 has 12 amino acids. Here the CDR3 DNA reads TGTGCCAGCAGCGATCAGGGTCGTGAAGCTTTCTTT. As protein: CASSDQGREAFF.

This chain connects TRBV3-1 to TRBJ2-2; D is ambiguous. CDR3 size: 11 residues. Germline CDR1 and CDR2: LGHDT and YNNKEL (reference sequence). V was shortened by 2 bases and J by 7 bases, with 2 bases between the two germline ends. CDR3 amino acids: CASSQRGELFF. The CDR3 region has the DNA TGTGCCAGCAGCCAACGCGGGGAGCTGTTTTTT. Filled out from reference TRBV3-1 and TRBJ2-2, the complete variable domain reads DTAVSQTPKYLVTQMGNDKSIKCEQNLGHDTMYWYKQDSKKFLKIMFSYNNKELIINETVPNRFSPKSPDKAHLNLHINSLELGDSAVYFCASSQRGELFFGEGSRLTVL.

V and J are TRBV7-8 and TRBJ2-1, with 11 bases lining up with TRBD2. J gave up 8 bases and V 2 bases, and 8 bases lay outside the gene matches. CDR1 is SGHVS, CDR2 FQNEAQ, per germline. The CDR3 has 16 amino acids. The CDR3 reads CASSLILAGEIHEQFF. CDR3 bases: TGTGCCAGCAGCTTAATACTAGCGGGAGAGATCCATGAGCAGTTCTTC. Filled out from reference TRBV7-8 and TRBJ2-1, the complete variable domain reads GAGVSQSPRYKVAKRGQDVALRCDPISGHVSLFWYQQALGQGPEFLTYFQNEAQLDKSGLPSDRFFAERPEGSVSTLKIQRTQQEDSAVYLCASSLILAGEIHEQFFGPGTRLTVL.

The chain carries TRBV3-1 and TRBJ2-6, with 7 positions matching TRBD1. V lost 0 bases, J lost 2 bases, and 4 bases stayed unmatched. The CDR3 sequence is 17 residues long. Germline CDR1 is LGHDT and CDR2 is YNNKEL (reference sequence). This chain's CDR3 is CASSQDDRVAGANVLTF. As DNA, the CDR3 is TGTGCCAGCAGCCAAGATGACAGGGTAGCTGGGGCCAACGTCCTGACTTTC.

The chain couples TRBV7-6 to TRBJ2-1, with D maybe TRBD2 (5 bases). V dropped 4 bases and J dropped 4 bases, with 14 bases sitting between them. Germline values: CDR1 SGHVS, CDR2 FNYEAQ. There are 15 residues in the CDR3. CDR3 sequence reads: CASSSWSGAYNEQFF. The CDR3 nucleotides read TGTGCCAGCAGCTCCTGGAGCGGAGCTTACAATGAGCAGTTCTTC.

The gene calls are TRBV5-1 and TRBJ2-5; no clear D gene. CDR1 is SGHRS and CDR2 is YFSETQ in the germline V gene. Deletions cut 4 bases from V and 2 bases from J, with 12 bases between. This CDR3 is 14 amino acids long. The CDR3 here is CASSQDGFQETQYF. The DNA of the CDR3 is TGCGCCAGCAGCCAGGACGGATTTCAAGAGACCCAGTACTTC.

The rearrangement uses TRBV6-5 and TRBJ1-1; a weak D match, TRBD1 (6 bases). Per germline, CDR1 MNHEY and CDR2 SVGAGI. The length of the CDR3 is 14 residues. V lost 0 bases, J lost 6 bases, and 11 bases lay in between. This chain's CDR3 is CASSYSQGSPEAFF. CDR3 nucleotide sequence: TGTGCCAGCAGTTACTCACAGGGTTCCCCTGAAGCTTTCTTT.

This clonotype showed up just a few times. CDR3 sequence reads: CASSYYEGTGPYEQYF. Written as DNA, the CDR3 is TGTGCCAGCAGTTACTACGAGGGGACAGGACCCTACGAGCAGTACTTC. The J gene is TRBJ2-7, the V gene TRBV6-5, with 8 nucleotides matching TRBD1. From germline, CDR1 is MNHEY and CDR2 SVGAGI. This CDR3 comprises 16 residues. J gave up 2 bases and V 1 base, and 7 bases lay outside the gene matches.

The chain carries TRBV2 and TRBJ2-1, with 7 bases lining up with TRBD2. J lost 4 bases, V lost 4 bases, and 7 bases had no gene match. The germline CDR1 and CDR2 sequences are SNHLY and FYNNEI. CDR3 length: 15 amino acids. CDR3 sequence (DNA): TGTGCCAGCAGTGTACTAGCGCCAAAGTACAATGAGCAGTTCTTC. This sequence encodes CASSVLAPKYNEQFF.

This clonotype was picked up many times. The genes are TRBV12-3 or TRBV12-4 and TRBJ2-1; 9 bases match TRBD2. This CDR3 is 15 amino acids long. V lost 9 bases and J lost 4; bases outside the gene matches: 10. DNA for the CDR3: TGTGCCAGTGCACCTAGCGGGACCTTATACAATGAGCAGTTCTTC. Translating gives CASAPSGTLYNEQFF.

This clonotype was counted at least ten times. The chain combines TRBV12-3 or TRBV12-4 with TRBJ2-6; D is possibly TRBD1 or TRBD2 (5 bases each). V was cut by 4 bases and J by 1 base, with 14 bases left in between. The CDR3 is 17 amino acids. CDR3 coding DNA: TGTGCCAGCAGTTCCGGGACGGGCCCATCTGGGGCCAACGTCCTGACTTTC. Amino acid sequence: CASSSGTGPSGANVLTF.

The genes are TRBV7-9 and TRBJ2-7, with D perhaps matching TRBD2 (6 bases). This CDR3 region has 15 residues. CDR1 is SEHNR, CDR2 FQNEAQ, per germline (reference sequence). V shed 1 base and J shed 7 bases, with 17 bases lying between them. The CDR3 DNA sequence: TGTGCCAGCAGCTTAGGGCTCGGGGGACCGGGTGAGCAGTACGTC. This codes for CASSLGLGGPGEQYV.

This clonotype was recorded a few times. The chain uses TRBV5-6 and TRBJ2-7; TRBD2 is a possible D gene (5 bases). The CDR3 has 13 amino acids. The V and J ends lost 0 bases and 6 bases respectively, with 10 bases between them. CDR1 SGHDT and CDR2 YYEEEE come from the germline V gene. CDR3 sequence: CASSLGPGLEQYV. The CDR3 DNA is TGTGCCAGCAGCTTGGGACCAGGACTCGAGCAGTACGTC.

This clonotype was detected only a few times. The chain joins TRBV7-8 to TRBJ2-1, with D tentatively TRBD1 (5 bases). CDR3 length: 16 amino acids. Germline CDR1 SGHVS, CDR2 FQNEAQ. V was pared by 7 bases and J by 4 bases, with 20 bases between. CDR3 amino acids: CASTLAGQVQYNEQFF. CDR3 nucleotide sequence: TGTGCCAGCACCCTCGCAGGGCAGGTACAATACAATGAGCAGTTCTTC. Based on the CDR3 plus reference TRBV7-8 and TRBJ2-1, the full variable domain is GAGVSQSPRYKVAKRGQDVALRCDPISGHVSLFWYQQALGQGPEFLTYFQNEAQLDKSGLPSDRFFAERPEGSVSTLKIQRTQQEDSAVYLCASTLAGQVQYNEQFFGPGTRLTVL.

The CDR3 reads CASSKDGPQGYTF. The CDR3 coding sequence is TGTGCCAGCAGCAAAGACGGTCCCCAGGGCTACACCTTC. This rearrangement joins TRBV21-1 to TRBJ1-2; whether TRBD1, the table's D call, matches the DNA was not checked. TRBV21-1 is a pseudogene locus. The CDR3 sequence is 13 residues long.

The J gene is TRBJ2-3, the V gene TRBV6-1; 14 bases align to TRBD2. J was trimmed by 4 bases and V by 6 bases; bases with no gene match: 0. The germline gives CDR1 MNHNS, CDR2 SASEGT. This CDR3 is 14 amino acids long. This CDR3 is CASRGLAGADTQYF. The CDR3 DNA follows: TGTGCCAGCAGGGGACTAGCGGGAGCAGATACGCAGTATTTT.

This clonotype turned up a few times. This CDR3 reads CASGLGQAMNTGELFF. CDR3 DNA: TGTGCTAGTGGTTTGGGGCAGGCGATGAACACCGGGGAGCTGTTTTTT. The chain has TRBV12-5 and TRBJ2-2; D uncertain. Germline loops: CDR1 LGHNT, CDR2 FRNRAP. The germline V and J ends were trimmed by 1 base and 1 base, with 10 bases remaining between them. The CDR3 contains 16 residues.

The V call is TRBV11-1, the J call TRBJ2-1; 9 nucleotides match TRBD2. This CDR3 spans 19 amino acids. The germline V gene encodes CDR1 SGHAT and CDR2 FQDESV (reference sequence). V shed 2 bases, J shed 5 bases, and the junction held 16 bases outside the gene matches. As DNA, the CDR3 is TGTGCCAGCAGCTTACCCGAGAGGCCTAGCGGGGTTCTGGACAATGAGCAGTTCTTC. It specifies CASSLPERPSGVLDNEQFF.

This clonotype was counted between two and nine times. The V gene is TRBV12-3 or TRBV12-4, the J gene TRBJ2-2; 7 nucleotides align to TRBD1. Germline trimming cut 6 bases from V and 5 bases from J; bases unmatched to any gene: 12. There are 16 residues in the CDR3. The CDR3, as DNA: TGTGCCAGCAGCCTCGAAGACAGGGAGCTTACCGGGGAGCTGTTTTTT. Encoded protein: CASSLEDRELTGELFF.

This clonotype appeared many times. The CDR3 DNA is TGCAGCGCCTTAGCCTTGGGGGACAAACGGAGTTTAGATACGCAGTATTTT. The encoded protein is CSALALGDKRSLDTQYF. The rearrangement uses TRBV29-1 and TRBJ2-3, with D possibly TRBD1 on 6 matching bases. Germline assignment: CDR1 SQVTM and CDR2 ANQGSEA. The CDR3 runs 17 residues. V lost 7 bases and J lost 5, with 28 bases in between.

A few counts support this clonotype. The J gene is TRBJ2-2, the V gene TRBV12-3 or TRBV12-4; 8 bases fit TRBD1. This CDR3 is built from 20 residues. V was pared by 6 bases and J by 0 bases, with 18 bases of the junction left unmatched. Here the CDR3 reads CASRGPGQAFEGSNTGELFF. CDR3 bases: TGTGCCAGCAGGGGTCCGGGACAGGCCTTTGAGGGGTCGAACACCGGGGAGCTGTTTTTT.

The chain employs TRBV12-3 or TRBV12-4 and TRBJ2-3, with 7 nucleotides matching TRBD2. With 5 bases clipped from V and 3 bases from J, the junction kept 11 bases outside the gene matches. This CDR3 has 16 amino acids. This CDR3 reads CASSPRGLVGTDTQYF. The CDR3 DNA follows: TGTGCCAGCAGTCCCCGCGGACTAGTGGGTACAGATACGCAGTATTTT.

The genes are TRBV9 and TRBJ2-3, with D perhaps TRBD1 or TRBD2 (5 bases each). The CDR3 has 16 residues. Trimming cost V 0 bases and J 0 bases, with 11 bases left between them. Looked up from germline, CDR1 is SGDLS and CDR2 is YYNGEE. CDR3 sequence (DNA): TGTGCCAGCAGCGTAGAACCGGGACCGAGCACAGATACGCAGTATTTT. Its translation is CASSVEPGPSTDTQYF.

This clonotype was recorded at least ten times. The V gene is TRBV6-5, the J gene TRBJ1-2; 7 positions match TRBD1. The ends lost 2 bases at V and 4 bases at J; junction bases unmatched: 1. CDR3 length equals 13 residues. CDR1 and CDR2 from the germline V gene are MNHEY and SVGAGI. DNA of the CDR3: TGTGCCAGCAGTTACGGGGACAGCTATGGCTACACCTTC. The encoded protein is CASSYGDSYGYTF.

This chain joins TRBV7-8 and TRBJ2-1; TRBD2 might be the D (5 bases). Looked up from germline, CDR1 is SGHVS and CDR2 is FQNEAQ. The CDR3 covers 14 residues. The germline V and J ends were trimmed by 6 bases and 3 bases, with 12 bases remaining between them. Here the CDR3 reads CASRGGPHYNEQFF. The CDR3 nucleotides are TGTGCCAGCAGGGGCGGGCCTCACTACAATGAGCAGTTCTTC.

Many counts were recorded for this clonotype. The chain recombines TRBV15 with TRBJ2-1, with 10 bases that match TRBD2. V gave up 0 bases and J gave up 8 bases; unmatched junction bases: 7. This CDR3 spans 16 amino acids. Per germline, CDR1 LNHNV and CDR2 YYDKDF (reference sequence). The CDR3 region is CATSRDLAGVRDEQFF. CDR3 coding DNA: TGTGCCACCAGCAGAGATCTAGCGGGAGTGAGAGATGAGCAGTTCTTC.

This clonotype was observed a few times. The chain is built from TRBV6-2 or TRBV6-3 and TRBJ2-1; 8 positions agree with TRBD2. From germline, CDR1 is MNHEY and CDR2 SVGEGT. The CDR3 contains 13 residues. After removal of 7 bases from V and 6 bases from J, the junction contained 5 bases not matched to a gene. In nucleotides, the CDR3 is TGTGCCAGCAAAAGGACTAGCTCCAATGAGCAGTTCTTC. This codes for CASKRTSSNEQFF.

This clonotype came up a few times. The gene calls are TRBV4-1 and TRBJ1-2; D might be TRBD1 (6 bases). V was clipped by 10 bases and J by 4 bases, with 13 bases between them. The CDR3 has 12 residues. Germline V gene sequence: CDR1 MGHRA, CDR2 YSYEKL. The CDR3 DNA sequence: TGCGCCACCGCGGGGGGGGCCTATGGCTACACCTTC. Its translation: CATAGGAYGYTF.

This clonotype has at least ten counts. The chain employs TRBV10-3 and TRBJ2-1, with 10 nucleotides matching TRBD2. V shed 3 bases and J 8 bases; nucleotides not matched to a gene: 10. Germline V gene sequence: CDR1 ENHRY, CDR2 SYGVKD. The CDR3 is 16 amino acids. The CDR3 here is CAISETSGERGHEQFF. CDR3 DNA: TGTGCCATCAGTGAAACTAGCGGGGAAAGGGGACATGAGCAGTTCTTC.